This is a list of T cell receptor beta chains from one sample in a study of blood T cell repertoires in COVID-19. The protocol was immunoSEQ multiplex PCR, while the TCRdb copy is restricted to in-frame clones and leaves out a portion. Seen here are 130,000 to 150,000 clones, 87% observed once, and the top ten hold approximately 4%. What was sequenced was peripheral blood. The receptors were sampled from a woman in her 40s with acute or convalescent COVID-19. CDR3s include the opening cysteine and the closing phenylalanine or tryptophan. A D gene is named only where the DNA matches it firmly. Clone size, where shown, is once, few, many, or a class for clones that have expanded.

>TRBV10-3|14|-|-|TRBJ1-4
CAISESQGNEKLFF
TGTGCCATCAGTGAGTCGCAGGGTAATGAAAAACTGTTTTTT
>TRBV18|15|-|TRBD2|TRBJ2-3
CASSPRLAATDTQYF
TGTGCCAGCTCACCAAGACTAGCGGCCACAGATACGCAGTATTTT
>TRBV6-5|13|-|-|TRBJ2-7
CASSYSLHYEQYF
TGTGCCAGCAGTTACTCGTTACACTACGAGCAGTACTTC
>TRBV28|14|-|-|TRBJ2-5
CASSLMGGQETQYF
TGTGCCAGCAGTTTAATGGGGGGTCAAGAGACCCAGTACTTC
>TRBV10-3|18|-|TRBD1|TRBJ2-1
CAISEREGRQGKHNEQFF
TGTGCCATCAGTGAGAGAGAGGGGAGACAGGGAAAACATAATGAGCAGTTCTTC
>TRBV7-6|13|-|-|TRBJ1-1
CASSSGGDTEAFF
TGTGCCAGCAGCTCTGGGGGGGATACTGAAGCTTTCTTT
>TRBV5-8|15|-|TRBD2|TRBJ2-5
CASSLTDSSRGAQYF
TGTGCCAGCAGCTTGACAGACAGTTCGCGGGGGGCCCAGTACTTC
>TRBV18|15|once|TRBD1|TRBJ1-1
CASSRQGGLNTEAFF
TGTGCCAGCTCACGACAGGGAGGCCTGAACACTGAAGCTTTCTTT
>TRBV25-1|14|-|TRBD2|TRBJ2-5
CASPREGPQETQYF
TGTGCCAGCCCGAGGGAGGGCCCACAAGAGACCCAGTACTTC
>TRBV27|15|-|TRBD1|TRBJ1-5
CASSTRTGGNQPQHF
TGTGCCAGCAGTACTCGGACAGGAGGCAATCAGCCCCAGCATTTT
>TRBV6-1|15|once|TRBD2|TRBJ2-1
CASSEEGSGANEQFF
TGTGCCAGCAGTGAAGAAGGTAGCGGGGCCAATGAGCAGTTCTTC
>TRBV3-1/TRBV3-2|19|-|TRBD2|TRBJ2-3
CASGGGDSRRAHSTDTQYF
TGTGCCAGCGGCGGGGGAGACTCGAGGCGGGCACATTCCACAGATACGCAGTATTTT
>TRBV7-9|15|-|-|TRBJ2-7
CASSLDRGGAYEQYF
TGTGCCAGCAGCTTAGATCGGGGAGGAGCTTACGAGCAGTACTTC
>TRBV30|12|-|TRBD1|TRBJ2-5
CAWEGARETQYF
TGTGCCTGGGAGGGGGCGAGAGAGACCCAGTACTTC
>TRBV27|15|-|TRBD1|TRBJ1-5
CASGQGQGDSQPQHF
TGTGCCAGCGGCCAGGGACAGGGGGACAGTCAGCCCCAGCATTTT
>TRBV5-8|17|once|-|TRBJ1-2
CASRRQFQSFLNYGYTF
TGTGCCAGCAGACGACAGTTCCAATCTTTCCTTAACTATGGCTACACCTTC
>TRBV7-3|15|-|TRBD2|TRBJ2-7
CASSITSGSSYEQYF
TGTGCCAGCAGCATCACTAGCGGGAGTTCCTACGAGCAGTACTTC
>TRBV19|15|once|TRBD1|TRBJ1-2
CASSTPTGGPHGYTF
TGTGCCAGTAGTACCCCGACAGGGGGCCCTCATGGCTACACCTTC
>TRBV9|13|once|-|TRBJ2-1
CASSPIRYNEQFF
TGTGCCAGCAGCCCTATTCGTTACAATGAGCAGTTCTTC
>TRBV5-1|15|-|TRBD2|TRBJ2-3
CASGLAGGPQDTQYF
TGCGCCAGCGGACTAGCGGGAGGGCCACAAGATACGCAGTATTTT
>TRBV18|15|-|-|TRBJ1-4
CASSPLTPAGEKLFF
TGTGCCAGCTCACCTTTGACCCCGGCGGGGGAAAAACTGTTTTTT
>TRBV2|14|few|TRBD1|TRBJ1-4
CASRTGQVNEKLFF
TGTGCCAGCAGGACGGGACAGGTTAATGAAAAACTGTTTTTT
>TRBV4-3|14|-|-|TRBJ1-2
CASSRLGVLDGYTF
TGCGCCAGCAGCCGCCTTGGGGTACTAGATGGCTACACCTTC
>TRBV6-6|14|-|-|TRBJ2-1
CASRREGLGYEQFF
TGTGCCAGCAGGCGAGAGGGCCTCGGCTATGAGCAGTTCTTC
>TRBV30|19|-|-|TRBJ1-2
CAWSAPSGTWLRKNYGYTF
TGTGCCTGGAGTGCCCCTAGTGGGACATGGTTGCGAAAAAACTATGGCTACACCTTC
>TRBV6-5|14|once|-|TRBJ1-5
CASRKKLSNQPQHF
TGTGCCAGCAGAAAAAAGCTGAGCAATCAGCCCCAGCATTTT
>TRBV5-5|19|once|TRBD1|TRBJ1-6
CASSSRTGATSSYNSPLHF
TGTGCCAGCAGCTCCAGGACAGGGGCCACAAGCTCCTATAATTCACCCCTCCACTTT
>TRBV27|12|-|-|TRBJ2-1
CASSNGGDEQFF
TGTGCCAGCAGTAATGGCGGGGATGAGCAGTTCTTC
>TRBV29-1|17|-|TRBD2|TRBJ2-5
CSVEDGGASGHQETQYF
TGCAGCGTTGAAGACGGGGGGGCTAGCGGACACCAAGAGACCCAGTACTTC
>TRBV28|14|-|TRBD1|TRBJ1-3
CASSLDRVVDTIYF
TGTGCCAGCAGTTTGGACAGGGTAGTAGACACCATATATTTT
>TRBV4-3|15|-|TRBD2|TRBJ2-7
CASSPWASGYYEQYF
TGCGCCAGCAGCCCCTGGGCTAGCGGTTACTACGAGCAGTACTTC
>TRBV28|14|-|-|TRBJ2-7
CASSKSGFTYEQYF
TGTGCCAGCAGTAAGTCAGGGTTTACCTACGAGCAGTACTTC
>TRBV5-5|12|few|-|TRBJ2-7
CASSLKGVEQYF
TGTGCCAGCAGCTTGAAGGGAGTCGAGCAGTACTTC
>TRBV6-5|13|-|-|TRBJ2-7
CASSEVGEYEQYF
TGTGCCAGCAGCGAGGTCGGAGAGTACGAGCAGTACTTC
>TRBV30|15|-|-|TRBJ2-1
CAWSLLVGRYNEQFF
TGTGCCTGGAGTTTGCTGGTTGGCAGGTACAATGAGCAGTTCTTC
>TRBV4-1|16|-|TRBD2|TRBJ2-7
CASSQVFRTSVYEQYF
TGCGCCAGCAGCCAAGTCTTTCGGACTAGTGTTTACGAGCAGTACTTC
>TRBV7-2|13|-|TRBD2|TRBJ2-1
CASSTGREGTQFF
TGTGCCAGCAGCACAGGGCGGGAGGGAACCCAGTTCTTC
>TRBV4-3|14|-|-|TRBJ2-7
CASSQSEQGYEQYF
TGCGCCAGCAGCCAATCCGAGCAGGGCTACGAGCAGTACTTC
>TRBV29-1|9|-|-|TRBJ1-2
CSVGQQLTF
TGCAGCGTTGGACAGCAGTTGACCTTC
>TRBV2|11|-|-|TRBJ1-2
CASSQNYGYTF
TGTGCCAGCAGCCAGAACTATGGCTACACCTTC
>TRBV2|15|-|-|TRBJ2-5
CASSAGGLGDETQYF
TGTGCCAGCAGTGCCGGGGGACTTGGGGATGAGACCCAGTACTTC
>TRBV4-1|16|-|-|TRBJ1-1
CASSLSWVGGFTEAFF
TGCGCCAGCAGCCTCTCTTGGGTAGGGGGATTCACTGAAGCTTTCTTT
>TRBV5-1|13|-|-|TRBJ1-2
CASSLASSYGYTF
TGCGCCAGCAGCTTGGCCTCCTCCTATGGCTACACCTTC
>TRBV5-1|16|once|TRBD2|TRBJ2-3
CASSLGPGGFADTQYF
TGCGCCAGCAGCTTAGGGCCGGGGGGGTTCGCAGATACGCAGTATTTT